The T cell receptor beta chain described here comes from a study of T cell responses to AZD1222 COVID-19 vaccine. Study-wide findings and caveats: Baseline seropositives among AZD1222 recipients totaled only six or seven. All repertoire sampling was performed exclusively after the peak T cell response.

Here immunoSEQ multiplex PCR was the method, and the copy in TCRdb shows in-frame clones only, minus some. The sample includes fewer than 120,000 clones, about four fifths seen only once; the top ten take 3.5% to 5.5%. About this clone itself: The antigen is unknown.

This CDR3 comprises 15 residues. Per the germline V gene, CDR1 is SGHAT and CDR2 is FQNNGV. The V end was cut by 5 bases, the J end by 2 bases, with 13 bases between. The sequence was obtained from an adult in good health. The chain is built from TRBV11-2 and TRBJ1-3, with no clear D. This specimen was peripheral blood, taken on day 0 of AZD1222 vaccination. The CDR3 sequence: CASSPTPGTGNTIYF. CDR3 DNA: TGTGCCAGCAGCCCAACCCCCGGGACTGGAAACACCATATATTTT.